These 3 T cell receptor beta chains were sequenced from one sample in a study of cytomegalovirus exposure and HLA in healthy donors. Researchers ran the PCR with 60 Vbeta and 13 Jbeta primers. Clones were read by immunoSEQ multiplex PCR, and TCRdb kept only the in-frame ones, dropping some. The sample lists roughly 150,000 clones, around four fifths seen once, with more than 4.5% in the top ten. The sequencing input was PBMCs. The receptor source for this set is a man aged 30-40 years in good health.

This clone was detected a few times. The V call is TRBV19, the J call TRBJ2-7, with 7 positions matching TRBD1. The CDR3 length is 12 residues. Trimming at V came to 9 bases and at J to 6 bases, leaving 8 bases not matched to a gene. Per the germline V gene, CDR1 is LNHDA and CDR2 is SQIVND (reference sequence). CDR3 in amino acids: CASRQGESEQYF. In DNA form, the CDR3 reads TGTGCCAGCCGACAGGGTGAGAGCGAGCAGTACTTC.

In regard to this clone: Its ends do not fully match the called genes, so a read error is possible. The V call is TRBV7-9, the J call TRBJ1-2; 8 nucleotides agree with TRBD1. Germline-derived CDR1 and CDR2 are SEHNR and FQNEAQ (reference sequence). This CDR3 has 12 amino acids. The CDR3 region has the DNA TGTTCCAGCAGCTTCCAGGGGGCTGGCTACACCTTC. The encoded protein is CSSSFQGAGYTF.

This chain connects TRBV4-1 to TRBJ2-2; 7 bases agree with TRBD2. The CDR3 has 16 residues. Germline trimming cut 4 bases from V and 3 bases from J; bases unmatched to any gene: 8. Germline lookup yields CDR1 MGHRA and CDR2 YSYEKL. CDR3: CASSRTSSGYTGELFF. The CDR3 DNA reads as TGCGCCAGCAGCCGAACATCTAGCGGCTACACCGGGGAGCTGTTTTTT.